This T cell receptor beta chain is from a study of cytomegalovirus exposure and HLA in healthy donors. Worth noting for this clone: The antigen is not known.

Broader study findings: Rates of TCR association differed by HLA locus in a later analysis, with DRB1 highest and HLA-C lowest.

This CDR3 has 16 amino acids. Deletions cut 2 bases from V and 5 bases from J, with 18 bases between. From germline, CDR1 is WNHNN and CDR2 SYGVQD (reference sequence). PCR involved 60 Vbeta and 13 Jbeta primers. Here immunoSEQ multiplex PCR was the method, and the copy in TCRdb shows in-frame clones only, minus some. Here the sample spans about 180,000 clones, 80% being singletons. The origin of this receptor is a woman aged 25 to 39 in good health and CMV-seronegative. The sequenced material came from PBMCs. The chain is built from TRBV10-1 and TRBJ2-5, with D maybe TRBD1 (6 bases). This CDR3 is CASSERRQGRLETQYF. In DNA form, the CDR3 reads TGCGCCAGCAGTGAGCGGCGGCAGGGGAGATTGGAGACCCAGTACTTC.